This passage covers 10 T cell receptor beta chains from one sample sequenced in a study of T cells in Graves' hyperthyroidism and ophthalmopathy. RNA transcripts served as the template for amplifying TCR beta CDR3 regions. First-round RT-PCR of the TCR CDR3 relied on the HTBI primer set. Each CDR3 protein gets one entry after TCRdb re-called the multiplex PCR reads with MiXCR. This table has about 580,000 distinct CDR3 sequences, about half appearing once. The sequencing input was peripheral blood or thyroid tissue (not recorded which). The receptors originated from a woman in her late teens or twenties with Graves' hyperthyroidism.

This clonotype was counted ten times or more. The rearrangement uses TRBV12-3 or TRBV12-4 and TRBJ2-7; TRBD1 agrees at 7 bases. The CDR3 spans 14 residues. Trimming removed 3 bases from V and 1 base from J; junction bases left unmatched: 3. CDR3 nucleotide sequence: TGTGCCAGCAGTTTGGGGACAGCGTCCTACGAGCAGTACTTC. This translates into CASSLGTASYEQYF.

CDR3 bases: TGTGCCAGCAGCTCGCGGGAGCGTGGCACAGATACGCAGTATTTT. Its protein product is CASSSRERGTDTQYF. The chain links TRBV13 to TRBJ2-3, with 7 bases lining up with TRBD2. J gave up 1 base and V 4 bases, and 5 bases lay outside the gene matches. The CDR3 contains 15 residues. From germline, CDR1 is PRHDT and CDR2 FYEKMQ (reference sequence).

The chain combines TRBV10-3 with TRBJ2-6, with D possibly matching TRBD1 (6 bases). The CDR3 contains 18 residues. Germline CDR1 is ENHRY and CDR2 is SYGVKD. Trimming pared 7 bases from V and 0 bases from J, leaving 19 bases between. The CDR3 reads CAIKADPGQLSGANVLTF. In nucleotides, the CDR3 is TGTGCCATCAAGGCCGACCCGGGACAACTCTCTGGGGCCAACGTCCTGACTTTC.

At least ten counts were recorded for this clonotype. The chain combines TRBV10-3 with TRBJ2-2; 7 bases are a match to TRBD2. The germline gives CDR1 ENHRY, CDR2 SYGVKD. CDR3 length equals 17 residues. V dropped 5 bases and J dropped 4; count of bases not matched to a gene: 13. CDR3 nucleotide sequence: TGTGCCATCAGTCAACAAAAGGCGGGAGTATCCACCGGGGAGCTGTTTTTT. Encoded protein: CAISQQKAGVSTGELFF.

DNA of the CDR3: TGTGCCAGCAGCCTACGGGACAGCCATTCACCCCTCCACTTT. This gives the protein CASSLRDSHSPLHF. The chain carries TRBV7-9 and TRBJ1-6; 7 bases are shared with TRBD1. The V segment lost 5 bases and the J segment 8 bases; nucleotides outside the gene matches: 6. Germline lookup yields CDR1 SEHNR and CDR2 FQNEAQ (reference sequence). This CDR3 contains 14 residues.

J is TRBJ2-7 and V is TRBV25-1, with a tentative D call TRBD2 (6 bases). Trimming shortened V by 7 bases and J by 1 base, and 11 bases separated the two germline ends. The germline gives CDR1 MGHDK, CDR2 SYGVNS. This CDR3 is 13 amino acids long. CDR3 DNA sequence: TGTGCCAGCATCGGGAGCTGGTCCTACGAGCAGTACTTC. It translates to CASIGSWSYEQYF.

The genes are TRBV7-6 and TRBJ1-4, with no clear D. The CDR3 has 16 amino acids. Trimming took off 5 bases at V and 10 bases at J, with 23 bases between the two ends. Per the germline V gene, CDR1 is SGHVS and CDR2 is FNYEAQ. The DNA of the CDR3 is TGTGCCAGCAGCCCCCGACTAGCGGGCGGAGGTGGAAAACTGTTTTTT. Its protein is CASSPRLAGGGGKLFF.

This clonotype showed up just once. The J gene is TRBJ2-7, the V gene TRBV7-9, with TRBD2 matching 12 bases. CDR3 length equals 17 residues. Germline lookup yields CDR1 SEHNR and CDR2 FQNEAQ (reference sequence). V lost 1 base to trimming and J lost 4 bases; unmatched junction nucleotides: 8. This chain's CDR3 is CASSLDTPTSGSYEQYF. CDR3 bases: TGTGCCAGCAGCTTAGACACCCCGACTAGCGGGAGTTACGAGCAGTACTTC.

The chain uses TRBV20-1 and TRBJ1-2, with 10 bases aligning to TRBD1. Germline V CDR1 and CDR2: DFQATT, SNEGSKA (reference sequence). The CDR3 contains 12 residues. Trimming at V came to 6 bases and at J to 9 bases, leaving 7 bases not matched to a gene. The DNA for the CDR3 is TGCAGTGCCGCCGGGACAGGGGAACGCTACACCTTC. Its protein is CSAAGTGERYTF.

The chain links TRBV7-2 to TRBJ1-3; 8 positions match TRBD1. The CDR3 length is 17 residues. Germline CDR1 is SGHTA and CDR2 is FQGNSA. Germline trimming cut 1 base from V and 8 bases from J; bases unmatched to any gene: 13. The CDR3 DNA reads TGTGCCAGCAGCTTAGTGTCAGGGGGCAACTATGGCTACACCATATATTTT. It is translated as CASSLVSGGNYGYTIYF.